This T cell receptor beta chain stems from a study of cytomegalovirus exposure and HLA in healthy donors. The PCR had 60 Vbeta and 13 Jbeta primers. TCRdb's copy holds only in-frame clones and misses some; the assay was immunoSEQ multiplex PCR. The sample shows about 130,000 clones, 75% to 90% of them seen only once. Despite likely unrecorded immune exposures, the donors were nominally healthy at the time of sampling. What was sequenced was PBMCs. The source of this sequence is a man aged 30-40 years in good health and CMV-seropositive.

The CDR3 is CASRDRGYNEQYF. The CDR3 coding sequence is TGTGCCAGCAGGGACAGGGGTTACAACGAGCAGTACTTC. The chain combines TRBV27 with TRBJ2-7; TRBD1 matches 9 bases. This CDR3 comprises 13 residues. V lost 6 bases to trimming and J lost 5 bases; unmatched junction nucleotides: 5. CDR1 and CDR2 (germline): MNHEY, SMNVEV (reference sequence).